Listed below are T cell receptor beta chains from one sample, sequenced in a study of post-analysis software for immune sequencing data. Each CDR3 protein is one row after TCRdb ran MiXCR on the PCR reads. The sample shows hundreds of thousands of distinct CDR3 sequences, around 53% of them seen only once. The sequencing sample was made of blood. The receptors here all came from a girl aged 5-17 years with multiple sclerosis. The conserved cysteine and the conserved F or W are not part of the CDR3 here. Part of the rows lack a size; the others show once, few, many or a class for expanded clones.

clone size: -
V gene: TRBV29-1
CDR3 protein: SAIEQGRNEQF

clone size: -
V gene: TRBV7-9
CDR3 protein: ANSPGRTMPSWGYT

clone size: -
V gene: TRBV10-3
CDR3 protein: AISQSGRKYEQY

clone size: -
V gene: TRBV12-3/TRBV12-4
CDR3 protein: ASSFPGRRNEQF

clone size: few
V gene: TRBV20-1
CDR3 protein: SARDIAGVYNEQF

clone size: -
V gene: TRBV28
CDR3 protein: ASSPSGWAGVSTDTQY

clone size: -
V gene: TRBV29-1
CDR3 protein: SVESYTYEQY

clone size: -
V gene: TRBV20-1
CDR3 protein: SAHDRDSNQPQH

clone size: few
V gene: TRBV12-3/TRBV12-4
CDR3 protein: ASSRRSGQPAGEQY

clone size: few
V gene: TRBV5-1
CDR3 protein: ASSTPLGTQY

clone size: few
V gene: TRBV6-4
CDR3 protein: ASSDSTGGIDGYT

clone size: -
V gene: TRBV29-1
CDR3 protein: SVELDNEQY

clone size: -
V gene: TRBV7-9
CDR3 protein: ASSLLSETQY

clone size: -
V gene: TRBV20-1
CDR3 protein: SARVLAGAGRGLNEQF

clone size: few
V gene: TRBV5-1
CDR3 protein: ASSLGQGTHEQY

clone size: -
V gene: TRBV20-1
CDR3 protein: SARGDWSETQY

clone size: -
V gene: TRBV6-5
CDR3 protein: ASSYPGGDRRILRGGYT

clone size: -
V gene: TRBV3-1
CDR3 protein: ASSRTGQRTSGYEQY

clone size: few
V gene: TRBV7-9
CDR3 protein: ASSWLTSPYEQY

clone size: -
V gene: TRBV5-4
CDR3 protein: ASSGTGGRETQY

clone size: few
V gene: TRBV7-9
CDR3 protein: ASSTLGTARNEQF

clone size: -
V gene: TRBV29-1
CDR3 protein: SVGLTTRQLYEQY

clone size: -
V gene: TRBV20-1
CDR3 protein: SARGTGGGETQY

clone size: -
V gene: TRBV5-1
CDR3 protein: ASSPRDSGTDTQY

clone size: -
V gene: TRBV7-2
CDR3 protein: ASNSQQRSLNEQF

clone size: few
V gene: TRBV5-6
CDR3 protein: ASSSRQGSYGYT

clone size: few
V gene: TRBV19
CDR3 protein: ASSISHRTGWTQY

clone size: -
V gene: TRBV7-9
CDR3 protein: ASSSTGQGMPYEQY

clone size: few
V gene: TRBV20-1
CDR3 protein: SATGEYAETQY

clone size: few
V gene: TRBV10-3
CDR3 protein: AISDKSPRSNGYT

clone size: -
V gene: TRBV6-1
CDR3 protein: ASSGLAGISYEQY

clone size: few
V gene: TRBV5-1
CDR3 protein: ASSLVRGYNEQF

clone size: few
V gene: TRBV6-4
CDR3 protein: ASSASGPASYNEQF

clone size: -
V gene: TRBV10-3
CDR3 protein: AISESGGIYT

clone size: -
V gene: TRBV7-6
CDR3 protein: ASLFFDGSMNTEAF

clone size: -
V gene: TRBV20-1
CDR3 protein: SARSGQARTDTQY

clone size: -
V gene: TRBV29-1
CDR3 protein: SVAKNTEAF

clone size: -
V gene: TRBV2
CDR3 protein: ASSLGGQGIHNEQF

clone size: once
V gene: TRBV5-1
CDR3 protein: ASSLSHSNYGYT

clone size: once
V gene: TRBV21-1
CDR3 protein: ASSTHRVDTQY

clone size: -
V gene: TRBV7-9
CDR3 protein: ASSPVGLEQY

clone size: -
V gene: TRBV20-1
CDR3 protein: SARGGLGETQY

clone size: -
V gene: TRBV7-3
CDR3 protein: ASSPGTGRAGELF

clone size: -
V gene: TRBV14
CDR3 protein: ASSQDWGAYGYT

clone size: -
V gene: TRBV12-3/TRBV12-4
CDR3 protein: ASCGGKTSGVENEQF

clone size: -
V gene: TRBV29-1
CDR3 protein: SAATRRIETQY

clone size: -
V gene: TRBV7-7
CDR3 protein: ASSPSGRAPYNEQF

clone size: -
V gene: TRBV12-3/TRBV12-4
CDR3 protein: ASSHTRYGYT

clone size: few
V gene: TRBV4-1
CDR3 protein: ASSHSGGSTDTQY

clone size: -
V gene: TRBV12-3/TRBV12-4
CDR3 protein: ASSLATGSGYEQY

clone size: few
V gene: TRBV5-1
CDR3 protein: ASSLAGPLYGYT

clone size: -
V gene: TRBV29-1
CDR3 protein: SVEDQRGALGEQY

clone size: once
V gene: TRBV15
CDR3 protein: ATSSSGRAPLH

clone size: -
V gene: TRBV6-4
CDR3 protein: ASSANSGGADEQF

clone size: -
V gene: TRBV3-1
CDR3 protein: AGSPRTGKSTDTQY

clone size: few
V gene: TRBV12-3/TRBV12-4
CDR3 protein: ASSARQGNYEQY

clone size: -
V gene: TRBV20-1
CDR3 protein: SARRWGGTQY

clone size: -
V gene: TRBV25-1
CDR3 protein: ASSEFLAGGGETQY

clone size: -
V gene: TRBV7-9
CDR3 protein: ASSLPGRYGYT

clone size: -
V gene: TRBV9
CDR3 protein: ASSVGGREGHEQY